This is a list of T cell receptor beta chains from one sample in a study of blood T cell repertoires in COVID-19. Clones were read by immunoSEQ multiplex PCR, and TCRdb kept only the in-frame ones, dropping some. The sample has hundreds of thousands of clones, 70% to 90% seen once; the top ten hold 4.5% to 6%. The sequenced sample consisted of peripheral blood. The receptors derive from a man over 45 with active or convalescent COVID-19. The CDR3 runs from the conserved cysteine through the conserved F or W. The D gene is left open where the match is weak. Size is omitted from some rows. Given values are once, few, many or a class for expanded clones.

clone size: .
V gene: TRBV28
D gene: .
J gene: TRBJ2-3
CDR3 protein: CASMVYGRTDTQYF
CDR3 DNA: TGTGCCAGCATGGTTTACGGGAGAACAGATACGCAGTATTTT

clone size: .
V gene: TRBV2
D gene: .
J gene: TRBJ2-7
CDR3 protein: CASSDRGRGEQYF
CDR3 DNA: TGTGCCAGCAGTGACAGGGGTCGCGGCGAGCAGTACTTC

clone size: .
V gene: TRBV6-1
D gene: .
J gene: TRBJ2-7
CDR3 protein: CASGDSGRNDEQYF
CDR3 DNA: TGTGCCAGTGGGGACAGCGGGAGAAACGACGAGCAGTACTTC

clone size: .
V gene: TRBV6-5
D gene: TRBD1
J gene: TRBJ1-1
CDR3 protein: CASSYGTGGGEAFF
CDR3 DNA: TGTGCCAGCAGTTACGGGACAGGGGGTGGTGAAGCTTTCTTT

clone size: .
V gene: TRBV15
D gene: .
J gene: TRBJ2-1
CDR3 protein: CATSRDGGARNEQFF
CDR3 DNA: TGTGCCACCAGCAGAGATGGGGGGGCCCGTAATGAGCAGTTCTTC

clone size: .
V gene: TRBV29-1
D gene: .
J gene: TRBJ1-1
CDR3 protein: CSVEVGQANTEAFF
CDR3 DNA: TGCAGCGTTGAAGTGGGGCAGGCGAACACTGAAGCTTTCTTT

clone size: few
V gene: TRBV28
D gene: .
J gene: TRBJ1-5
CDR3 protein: CASSPLQGYSNQPQHF
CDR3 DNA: TGTGCCAGCAGTCCGCTACAGGGTTATAGCAATCAGCCCCAGCATTTT

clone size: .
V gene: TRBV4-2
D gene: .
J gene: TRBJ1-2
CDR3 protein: CASSQDGTTRRGYTF
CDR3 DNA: TGTGCCAGCAGCCAGGACGGGACAACAAGGCGTGGCTACACCTTC

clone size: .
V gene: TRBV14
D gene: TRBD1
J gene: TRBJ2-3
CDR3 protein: CASSQGRGGRTDTQYF
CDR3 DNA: TGTGCCAGCAGCCAAGGAAGAGGGGGCCGGACAGATACGCAGTATTTT

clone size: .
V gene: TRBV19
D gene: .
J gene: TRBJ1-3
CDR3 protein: CASSAIDRGRGNTIYF
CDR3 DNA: TGTGCCAGTAGTGCTATCGACCGGGGAAGAGGAAACACCATATATTTT

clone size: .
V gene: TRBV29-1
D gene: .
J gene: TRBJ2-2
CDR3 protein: CSVVEGRAGELFF
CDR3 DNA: TGCAGCGTTGTGGAGGGGCGGGCCGGGGAGCTGTTTTTT

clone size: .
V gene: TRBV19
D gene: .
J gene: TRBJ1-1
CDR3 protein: CASSWGRAGTEAFF
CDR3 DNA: TGTGCCAGTAGTTGGGGTCGTGCGGGCACTGAAGCTTTCTTT

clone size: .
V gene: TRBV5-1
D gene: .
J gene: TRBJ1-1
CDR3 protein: CASSFSSNEAFF
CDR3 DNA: TGCGCCAGCAGCTTTAGCTCCAATGAAGCTTTCTTT

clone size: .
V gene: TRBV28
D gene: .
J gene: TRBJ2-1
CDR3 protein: CASSPSRANEQFF
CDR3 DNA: TGTGCCAGCAGTCCTTCGAGGGCCAATGAGCAGTTCTTC

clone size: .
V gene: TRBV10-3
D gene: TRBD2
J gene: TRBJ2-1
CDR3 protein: CAIRDLAGEGHEQFF
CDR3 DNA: TGTGCCATCAGGGACCTCGCGGGAGAAGGCCATGAGCAGTTCTTC

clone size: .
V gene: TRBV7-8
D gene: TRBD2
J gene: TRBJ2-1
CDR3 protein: CASSTTLAGVNNEQFF
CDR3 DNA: TGTGCCAGCAGTACTACTCTAGCGGGGGTAAACAATGAGCAGTTCTTC

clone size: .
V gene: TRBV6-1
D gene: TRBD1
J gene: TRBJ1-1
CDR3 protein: CASSEEVAGGRGTEAFF
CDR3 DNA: TGTGCCAGCAGTGAAGAGGTTGCAGGGGGCCGGGGGACTGAAGCTTTCTTT

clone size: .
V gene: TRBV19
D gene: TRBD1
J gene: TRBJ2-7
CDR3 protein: CASSTLPGQGRSYEQYF
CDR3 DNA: TGTGCCAGTAGTACGCTCCCGGGACAGGGCCGATCCTACGAGCAGTACTTC

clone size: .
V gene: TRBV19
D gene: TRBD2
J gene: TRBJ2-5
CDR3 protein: CASSAGVGQETQYF
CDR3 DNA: TGTGCCAGTAGTGCGGGGGTAGGCCAAGAGACCCAGTACTTC

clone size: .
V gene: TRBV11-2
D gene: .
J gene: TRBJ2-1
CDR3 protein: CASRQLRGGGRYNEQFF
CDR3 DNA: TGTGCCAGCAGACAGTTAAGGGGGGGAGGCCGCTACAATGAGCAGTTCTTC

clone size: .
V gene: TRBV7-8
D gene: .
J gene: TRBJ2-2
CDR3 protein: CASSLARTGELFF
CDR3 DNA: TGTGCCAGCAGCCTTGCTAGGACCGGGGAGCTGTTTTTT

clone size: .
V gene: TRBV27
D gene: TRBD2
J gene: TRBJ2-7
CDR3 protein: CASSWLLAGGPNEQYF
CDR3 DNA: TGTGCCAGCAGTTGGTTGCTGGCGGGAGGGCCGAACGAGCAGTACTTC

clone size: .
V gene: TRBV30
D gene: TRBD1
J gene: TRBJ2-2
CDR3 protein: CAWSGQGRGELFF
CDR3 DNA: TGTGCCTGGAGCGGACAGGGGCGCGGGGAGCTGTTTTTT

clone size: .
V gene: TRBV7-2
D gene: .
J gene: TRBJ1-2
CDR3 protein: CASSPRTGGLYGYTF
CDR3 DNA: TGTGCCAGCAGCCCACGGACGGGGGGGCTCTATGGCTACACCTTC

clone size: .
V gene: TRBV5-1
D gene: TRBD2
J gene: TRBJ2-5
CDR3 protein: CASSLGAAGGGETQYF
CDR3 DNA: TGCGCCAGCAGCTTGGGGGCGGCGGGAGGTGGAGAGACCCAGTACTTC

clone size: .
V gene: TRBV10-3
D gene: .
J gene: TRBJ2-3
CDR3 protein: CAISGTVQATQYF
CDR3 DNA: TGTGCCATCAGTGGGACAGTGCAAGCTACGCAGTATTTT

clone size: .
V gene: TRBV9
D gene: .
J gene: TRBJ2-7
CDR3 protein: CASSVAPGYEQYF
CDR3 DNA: TGTGCCAGCAGCGTAGCTCCCGGGTACGAGCAGTACTTC

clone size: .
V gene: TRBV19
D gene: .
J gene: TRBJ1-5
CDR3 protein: CASSQLDQPQHF
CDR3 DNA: TGTGCCAGTAGCCAACTAGACCAGCCCCAGCATTTT

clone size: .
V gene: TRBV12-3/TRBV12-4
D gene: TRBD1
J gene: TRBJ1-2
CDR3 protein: CASSMGQGSGYTF
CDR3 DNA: TGTGCCAGCAGTATGGGACAGGGGAGTGGCTACACCTTC

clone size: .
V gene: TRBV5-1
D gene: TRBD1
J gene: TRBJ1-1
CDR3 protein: CASSRALLTGDTEAFF
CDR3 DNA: TGCGCCAGCAGCCGCGCCCTATTAACAGGGGACACTGAAGCTTTCTTT

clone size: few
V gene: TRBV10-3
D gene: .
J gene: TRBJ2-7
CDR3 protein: CAISVREAYEQYF
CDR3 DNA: TGTGCCATCAGTGTCCGGGAAGCCTACGAGCAGTACTTC

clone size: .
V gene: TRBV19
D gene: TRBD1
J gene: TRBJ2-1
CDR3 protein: CASQDRAAYNEQFF
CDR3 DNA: TGTGCCAGTCAGGACAGGGCGGCCTACAATGAGCAGTTCTTC

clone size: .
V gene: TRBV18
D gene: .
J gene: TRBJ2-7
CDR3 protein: CASSPPTGSYEQYF
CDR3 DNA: TGTGCCAGCTCTCCCCCGACGGGGTCCTACGAGCAGTACTTC

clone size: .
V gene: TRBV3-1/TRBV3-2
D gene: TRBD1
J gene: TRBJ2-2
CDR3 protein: CASSQSTGTGFRSGELFF
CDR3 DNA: TGTGCCAGCAGCCAATCAACCGGGACAGGGTTTAGGTCCGGGGAGCTGTTTTTT

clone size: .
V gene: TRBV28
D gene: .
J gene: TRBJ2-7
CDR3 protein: CASSLWLQKLSYEQYF
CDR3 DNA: TGTGCCAGCAGTTTGTGGTTACAGAAACTTTCCTACGAGCAGTACTTC

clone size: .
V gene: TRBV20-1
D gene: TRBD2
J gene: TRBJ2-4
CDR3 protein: CSASRSGDIQYF
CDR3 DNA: TGCAGTGCTAGTCGTAGCGGGGACATTCAGTACTTC

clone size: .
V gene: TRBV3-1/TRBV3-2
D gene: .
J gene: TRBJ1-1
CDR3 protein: CASSPKMNTEAFF
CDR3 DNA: TGTGCCAGCAGCCCCAAAATGAACACTGAAGCTTTCTTT

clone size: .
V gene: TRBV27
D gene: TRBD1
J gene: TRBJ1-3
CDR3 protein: CASSPGDRVGYTIYF
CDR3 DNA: TGTGCCAGCAGCCCCGGGGACAGGGTAGGGTACACCATATATTTT

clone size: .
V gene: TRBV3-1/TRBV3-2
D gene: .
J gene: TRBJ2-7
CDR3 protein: CASSQLRTPLAYF
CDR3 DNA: TGTGCCAGCAGCCAGCTCCGAACACCCCTCGCGTACTTC

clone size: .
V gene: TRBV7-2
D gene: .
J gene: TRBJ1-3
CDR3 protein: CASSFRSGNTIYF
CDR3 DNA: TGTGCCAGCAGCTTCCGCTCTGGAAACACCATATATTTT